This T cell receptor beta chain derives from a study of shared clonotypes between healthy human individuals. Whole-study findings and limits: Among non-shared clonotypes, generation probabilities were lower than among those shared by all four donors.

Germline-derived CDR1 and CDR2 are SGDLS and YYNGEE. V lost 0 bases and J lost 5, with 8 bases in between. The CDR3 has 13 amino acids. Method: immunoSEQ multiplex PCR; TCRdb's copy keeps in-frame clones and lacks some. This sample has about 690,000 clones, with 80% to 95% found just once. Comments on this clone: The antigen is undetermined.

The chain recombines TRBV9 with TRBJ1-2; D unclear. Specimen: memory CD8+ T cells from PBMCs. Subset described: CD45RO+ cells pooled with CCR7-negative TemRA cells. The receptor comes from a man aged 18 to 30 in good health. Some clones in this sample may be carry-over from other donors' samples. CDR3 sequence: CASSVGKGYGYTF. DNA of the CDR3: TGTGCCAGCAGCGTAGGGAAGGGTTATGGCTACACCTTC.